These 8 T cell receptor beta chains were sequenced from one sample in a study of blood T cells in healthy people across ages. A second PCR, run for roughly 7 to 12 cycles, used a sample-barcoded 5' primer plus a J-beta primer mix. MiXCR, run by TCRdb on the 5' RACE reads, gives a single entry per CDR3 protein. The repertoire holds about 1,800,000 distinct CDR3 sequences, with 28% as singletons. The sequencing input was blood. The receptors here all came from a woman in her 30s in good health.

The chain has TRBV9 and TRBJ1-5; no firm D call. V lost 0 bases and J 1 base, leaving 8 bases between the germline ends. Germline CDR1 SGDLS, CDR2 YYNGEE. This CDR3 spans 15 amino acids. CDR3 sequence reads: CASSVGVKSNQPQHF. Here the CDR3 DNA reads TGTGCCAGCAGCGTAGGAGTAAAGAGCAATCAGCCCCAGCATTTT.

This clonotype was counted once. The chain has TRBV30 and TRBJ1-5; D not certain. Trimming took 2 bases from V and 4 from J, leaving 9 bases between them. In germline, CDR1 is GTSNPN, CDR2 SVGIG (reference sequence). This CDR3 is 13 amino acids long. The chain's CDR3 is CAWSTTGNQPQHF. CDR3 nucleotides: TGTGCCTGGAGTACCACGGGGAATCAGCCCCAGCATTTT.

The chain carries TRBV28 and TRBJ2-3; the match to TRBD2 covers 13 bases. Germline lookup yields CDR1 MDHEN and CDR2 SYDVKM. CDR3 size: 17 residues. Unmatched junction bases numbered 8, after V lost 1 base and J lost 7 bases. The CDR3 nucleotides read TGTGCCAGCAGTTTATCCCTACTAGCGGGGGGGCTTAATACGCAGTATTTT. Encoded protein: CASSLSLLAGGLNTQYF.

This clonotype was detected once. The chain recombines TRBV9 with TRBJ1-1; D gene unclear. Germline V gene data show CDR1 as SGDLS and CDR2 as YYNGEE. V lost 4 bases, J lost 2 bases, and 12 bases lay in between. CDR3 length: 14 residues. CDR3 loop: CASSFYTGNTEAFF. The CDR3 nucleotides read TGTGCCAGCAGCTTTTACACCGGTAACACTGAAGCTTTCTTT.

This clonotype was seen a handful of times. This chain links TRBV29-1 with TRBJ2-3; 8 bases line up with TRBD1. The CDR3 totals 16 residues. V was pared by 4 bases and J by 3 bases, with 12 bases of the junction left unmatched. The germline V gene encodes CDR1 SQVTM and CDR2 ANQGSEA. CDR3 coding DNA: TGCAGCGTTGTCGGCGCCAGGGGGCGTTCGACAGATACGCAGTATTTT. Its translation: CSVVGARGRSTDTQYF.

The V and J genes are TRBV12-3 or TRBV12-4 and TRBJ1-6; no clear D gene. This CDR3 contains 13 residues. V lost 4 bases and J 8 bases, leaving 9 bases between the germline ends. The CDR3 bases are TGTGCCAGCAGTTCATCTTCCTATTCACCCCTCCACTTT. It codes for CASSSSSYSPLHF.

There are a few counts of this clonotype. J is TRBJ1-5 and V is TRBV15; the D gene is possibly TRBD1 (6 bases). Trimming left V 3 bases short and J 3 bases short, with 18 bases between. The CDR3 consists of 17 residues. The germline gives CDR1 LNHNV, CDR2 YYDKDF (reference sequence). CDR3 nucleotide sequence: TGTGCCACCAGCAGGAGTGGTGTGGGGGCAGACAATCAGCCCCAGCATTTT. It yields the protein CATSRSGVGADNQPQHF.

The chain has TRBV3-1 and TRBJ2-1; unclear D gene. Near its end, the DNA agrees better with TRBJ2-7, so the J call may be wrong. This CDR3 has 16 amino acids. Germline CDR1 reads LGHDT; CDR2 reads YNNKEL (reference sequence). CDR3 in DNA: TGTGCCAGCAGCCAAGACGCAGTCAGCTCCTACAATGAGCAGTACTTC. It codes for CASSQDAVSSYNEQYF.